This T cell receptor beta chain was sequenced for a study of blood T cells in healthy people across ages. A few counts support this clonotype. Its target is unknown. General study results and limits: It was held that diversity estimates obtained from one million T cells represented underestimates. Older individuals had lower TCR beta diversity per million T cells (the decline was roughly linear).

Alongside a J-beta primer mix, a sample-barcoded 5' primer served in a second PCR lasting roughly 7 to 11 cycles. All samples yielded 2.5 million or more CDR3-containing paired-end reads. Using its own MiXCR run on the 5' RACE reads, TCRdb lists one record per CDR3 protein. The repertoire holds about 730,000 distinct CDR3 sequences, with 43% as singletons. This TCR was sampled from an older woman in good health. The sequenced material came from blood.

The DNA for the CDR3 is TGTGCCATCAGCGGCCCTGAAGCCAGCGGGACGTACGAGCAGTACTTC. It encodes CAISGPEASGTYEQYF. The genes are TRBV10-3 and TRBJ2-7, with 7 bases fitting TRBD2. The CDR3 consists of 16 residues. The germline V gene encodes CDR1 ENHRY and CDR2 SYGVKD. V trimming: 6 bases; J trimming: 4 bases; junction bases outside the gene matches: 15.